This record concerns one T cell receptor (beta chain) sequence. The data belong to a study of human T cells and chemical hapten exposure. TCRdb processed the RACE reads anew with MiXCR; each CDR3 protein has one entry. The sample includes more than 300,000 distinct CDR3 sequences, roughly 5.3% of them seen just once. Stated time point: pre-sensitization, week 0. The treatment was: therapeutic diphenylcyclopropenone sensitization with weekly scalp DPC. Ahead of applying each patch test, blood was sampled. V lost 4 bases and J lost 0, with 11 bases in between. The CDR3 covers 15 residues. Germline loops: CDR1 SGHRS, CDR2 YFSETQ.

The sample here was whole blood, taken in connection with sensitization to the hapten diphenylcyclopropenone (DPC). V usage is TRBV5-1 and J usage is TRBJ1-3, with a tentative D call TRBD1 (5 bases). This TCR came from a woman aged 50 to 60 with alopecia areata. Some clones in this sample may be carry-over from other donors' samples. The CDR3 spells CASSPTDTSGNTIYF. Here the CDR3 DNA reads TGCGCCAGCAGCCCGACAGACACCTCTGGAAACACCATATATTTT.